The 15 T cell receptor beta chains in this list originate from one sample, sequenced in a study of glioma-infiltrating T cells after dendritic cell vaccination. The data were produced by immunoSEQ multiplex PCR, yet TCRdb's version contains in-frame clones alone and is incomplete. This table has roughly 96,000 clones, approximately 81% appearing once. The sample in question was blood, obtained before dendritic cell vaccination. The origin of the receptors is a human donor with glioblastoma.

J is TRBJ2-2 and V is TRBV4-2; weak D call: TRBD1 (6 bases). There are 16 residues in the CDR3. Germline loops: CDR1 LGHNA, CDR2 YNFKEQ. The V gene lost 2 bases and the J gene lost 5 bases, with 15 bases spanning the gap. In DNA form, the CDR3 reads TGTGCCAGCAGCCAATTCCAGGGGCGGCGAACCGGGGAGCTGTTTTTT. Translated, it gives CASSQFQGRRTGELFF.

J is TRBJ1-2 and V is TRBV27; possibly TRBD1 for D (5 bases). Germline CDR1 MNHEY, CDR2 SMNVEV (reference sequence). V was clipped by 5 bases and J by 8 bases, with 18 bases between them. The CDR3 loop spans 14 amino acids. The CDR3 coding sequence is TGTGCCAGCAGTCCCCGGGGGGGAAGGGAAGGCTACACCTTC. This encodes CASSPRGGREGYTF.

The rearrangement uses TRBV5-4 and TRBJ2-3; TRBD2 matches 11 bases. V shed 4 bases, J shed 5 bases, and the junction held 3 bases outside the gene matches. Germline V lookup: CDR1 SGHNT, CDR2 YYREEE (reference sequence). The CDR3 is 14 residues long. CDR3 in amino acids: CASSRSGGVDTQYF. For the CDR3, the DNA is TGTGCCAGCAGCCGTAGCGGGGGGGTAGATACGCAGTATTTT.

This sequence joins TRBV18 and TRBJ2-3; 7 nucleotides line up with TRBD1. The CDR3 covers 16 residues. Trimming cost V 1 base and J 6 bases; bases outside gene matches: 10. Germline loops: CDR1 KGHSH, CDR2 LQKENI. Here the CDR3 DNA reads TGTGCCAGCTCACCACAGGGGGCTACCCTAGTCGATACGCAGTATTTT. Residues: CASSPQGATLVDTQYF.

A note on this clone: This specimen includes other DNA sequences encoding the same CDR3. The chain combines TRBV29-1 with TRBJ1-1, with 7 bases matching TRBD1. The junction had 4 bases not matched to a gene; V was cut back by 7 bases and J by 2 bases. Germline V gives CDR1 SQVTM, CDR2 ANQGSEA. The CDR3 sequence is 12 residues long. As DNA, the CDR3 is TGCAGCGGGCAGGGGGTCAACACTGAAGCTTTCTTT. This translates into CSGQGVNTEAFF.

The V gene is TRBV27, the J gene TRBJ2-7; TRBD2 aligns across 7 bases. CDR1 MNHEY and CDR2 SMNVEV come from the germline V gene (reference sequence). Germline trimming cut 0 bases from V and 4 bases from J; bases unmatched to any gene: 9. The CDR3 runs 16 residues. Written as DNA, the CDR3 is TGTGCCAGCAGTTTATCATGGGAGGGAAACCGATACGAGCAGTACTTC. Residues: CASSLSWEGNRYEQYF.

V and J are TRBV4-1 and TRBJ1-6; 9 bases map to TRBD1. This CDR3 is built from 14 residues. From germline, CDR1 is MGHRA and CDR2 YSYEKL. V was pared by 4 bases and J by 6 bases, with 1 base of the junction left unmatched. Here the CDR3 DNA reads TGCGCCAGCAGCCGACAGGGGGTTAATTCACCCCTCCACTTT. Protein: CASSRQGVNSPLHF.

The chain carries TRBV29-1 and TRBJ1-1; 8 positions match TRBD1. The V segment lost 0 bases and the J segment 3 bases; nucleotides outside the gene matches: 18. CDR1 is SQVTM, CDR2 ANQGSEA, per germline. The CDR3 is 19 residues long. For the CDR3, the DNA is TGCAGCGTTGAAGACAACGTGCACGCAGGGGGCTTGTTGTACACTGAAGCTTTCTTT. Protein sequence: CSVEDNVHAGGLLYTEAFF.

The gene calls are TRBV5-6 and TRBJ1-6, with TRBD1 as a possible D gene (5 bases). The CDR3 is 14 amino acids. Germline V gene lookup returns CDR1 SGHDT and CDR2 YYEEEE. The V and J ends lost 4 bases and 7 bases respectively, with 12 bases between them. The CDR3 bases are TGTGCCAGCAGCCGCCCTAGACAGAATTCACCCCTCCACTTT. It codes for CASSRPRQNSPLHF.

The rearrangement joins TRBV28 to TRBJ1-1, with D maybe TRBD1 (6 bases). CDR1 is MDHEN, CDR2 SYDVKM, per germline. V lost 5 bases and J lost 3, with 16 bases in between. This CDR3 spans 15 amino acids. The CDR3 protein is CASSGSGGADTEAFF. The CDR3, as DNA: TGTGCCAGCAGTGGATCGGGGGGCGCGGACACTGAAGCTTTCTTT.

This clone was observed once. The chain employs TRBV11-2 and TRBJ2-7, with 8 positions matching TRBD2. The CDR3 extends over 13 amino acids. Germline-derived CDR1 and CDR2 are SGHAT and FQNNGV. With V trimmed by 0 bases and J by 11 bases, 6 bases remained unmatched. The CDR3 nucleotides are TGTGCCAGCAGCTTAGATATGGGACTAGGGAAGTACTTC. This sequence encodes CASSLDMGLGKYF. The variable domain in full, completed from reference TRBV11-2 and TRBJ2-7, reads EAGVAQSPRYKIIEKRQSVAFWCNPISGHATLYWYQQILGQGPKLLIQFQNNGVVDDSQLPKDRFSAERLKGVDSTLKIQPAKLEDSAVYLCASSLDMGLGKYFGPGTRLTVT.

J is TRBJ1-4 and V is TRBV9; TRBD1 agrees at 7 bases. CDR3 size: 15 residues. The germline V gene encodes CDR1 SGDLS and CDR2 YYNGEE. J gave up 4 bases and V 4 bases, and 7 bases lay outside the gene matches. The CDR3 DNA reads as TGTGCCAGCAGCCTACTGGGACAGAGTAATGAAAAACTGTTTTTT. Residues: CASSLLGQSNEKLFF.

The chain recombines TRBV6-5 with TRBJ2-5; 11 bases line up with TRBD1. There are 14 residues in the CDR3. The germline CDR1 and CDR2 sequences are MNHEY and SVGAGI. The V gene end was trimmed by 6 bases and the J gene end by 5 bases; junction bases not matched to a gene: 5. The CDR3 loop is CASRMGQGGETQYF. The CDR3 nucleotides are TGTGCCAGCAGGATGGGACAGGGGGGCGAGACCCAGTACTTC.

This chain uses TRBV10-1 with TRBJ2-7, with D tentatively TRBD1 (6 bases). Germline V lookup: CDR1 WNHNN, CDR2 SYGVQD (reference sequence). The CDR3 runs to 14 residues. Trimming cost V 6 bases and J 5 bases, with 17 bases left between them. The CDR3 DNA is TGCGCCAGCAGCTCACGTACAGGGTTCCACGAGCAGTACTTC. It translates to CASSSRTGFHEQYF.

The chain joins TRBV7-8 to TRBJ2-6; possible D gene TRBD2, 7 bases. The CDR3 contains 15 residues. CDR1 is SGHVS and CDR2 is FQNEAQ in the germline V gene. Trimming left V 8 bases short and J 2 bases short, with 13 bases between. The CDR3, as DNA: TGTGCCAGCGAGGGGGGGCTGGCTGGGGCCAACGTCCTGACTTTC. It translates to CASEGGLAGANVLTF.